This record looks at one T cell receptor beta chain sequence and its context. What it binds is not known. This entry is derived from a study of T cell responses to AZD1222 COVID-19 vaccine. Study-wide results and caveats: Dominant at 160-218 and 743-854, vaccine-associated CD4 TCRs also spanned spike. Only 5 or 6 AZD1222 recipients were seropositive at baseline.

The CDR3 extends over 15 amino acids. The germline V gene has CDR1 SGHTA and CDR2 FQGNSA. V shed 1 base and J shed 2 bases, with 8 bases lying between them. The analysis combined second doses at about 4 or about 12 weeks. The table came from immunoSEQ multiplex PCR; TCRdb's copy has only in-frame clones and leaves some out. The sample holds 100,000 to 150,000 clones, 75% to 90% seen once. This chain joins TRBV7-2 and TRBJ2-2; D remains unclear. Sequencing was performed on peripheral blood, taken 28 days after the second AZD1222 dose. The receptor's source is an adult who received the AZD1222 COVID-19 vaccine. The CDR3 bases are TGTGCCAGCAGCTTAGAAGGGATAAACACCGGGGAGCTGTTTTTT. Amino acid sequence: CASSLEGINTGELFF.